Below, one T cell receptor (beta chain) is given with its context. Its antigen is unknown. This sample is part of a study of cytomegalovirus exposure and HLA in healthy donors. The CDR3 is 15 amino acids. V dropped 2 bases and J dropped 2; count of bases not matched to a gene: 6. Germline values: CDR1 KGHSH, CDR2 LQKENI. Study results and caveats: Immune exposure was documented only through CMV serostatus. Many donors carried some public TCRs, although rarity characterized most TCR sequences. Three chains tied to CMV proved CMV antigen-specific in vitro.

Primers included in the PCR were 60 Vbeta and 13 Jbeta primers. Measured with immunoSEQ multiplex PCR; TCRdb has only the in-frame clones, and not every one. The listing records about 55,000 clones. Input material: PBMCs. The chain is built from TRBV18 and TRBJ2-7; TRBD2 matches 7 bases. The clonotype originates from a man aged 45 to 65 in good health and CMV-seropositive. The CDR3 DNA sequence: TGTGCCAGCTCACCAACACATACTAGCGCCTACGAGCAGTACTTC. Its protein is CASSPTHTSAYEQYF.